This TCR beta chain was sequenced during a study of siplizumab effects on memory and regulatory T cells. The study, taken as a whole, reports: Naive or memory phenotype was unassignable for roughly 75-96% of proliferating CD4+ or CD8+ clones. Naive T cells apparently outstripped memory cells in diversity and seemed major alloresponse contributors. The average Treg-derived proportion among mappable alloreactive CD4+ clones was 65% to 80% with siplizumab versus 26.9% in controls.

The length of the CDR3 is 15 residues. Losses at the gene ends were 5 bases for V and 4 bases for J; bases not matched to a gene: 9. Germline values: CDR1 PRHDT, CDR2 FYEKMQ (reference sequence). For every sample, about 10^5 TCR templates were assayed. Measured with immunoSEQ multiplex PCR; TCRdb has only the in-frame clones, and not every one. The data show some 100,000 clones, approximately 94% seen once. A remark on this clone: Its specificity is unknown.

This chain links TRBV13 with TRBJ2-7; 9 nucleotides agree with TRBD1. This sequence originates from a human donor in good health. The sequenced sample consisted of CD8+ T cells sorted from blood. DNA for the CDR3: TGTGCCAGCAGCGGCAGACAGGGGGAAAGGTACGAGCAGTACTTC. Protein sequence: CASSGRQGERYEQYF.